This T cell receptor beta chain appears in the sequencing data of a study of CD8 T cells in Susac syndrome. After extraction with the RNeasy kit, about 0.45 to 1 ug of the RNA was reverse transcribed using random hexamers. immunoSEQ multiplex PCR amplified TCR beta CDR3 across 54 Vbeta, 13 Jbeta. TCRdb processed the immunoSEQ multiplex PCR reads anew with MiXCR; each CDR3 protein has one entry. The sample yields hundreds of thousands of distinct CDR3 sequences, roughly 85% seen once. The TEMRA cells underwent FACS enrichment, while the CD8+ and CD4+ T cells underwent negative isolation. This CDR3 is 14 amino acids long. Trimming took 2 bases from V and 0 from J; bases not matched to a gene: 2. CDR1 is SQVTM, CDR2 ANQGSEA, per germline.

The sequenced sample was CD8+ T cells from PBMCs. The TCR comes from a human donor with multiple sclerosis. The chain employs TRBV29-1 and TRBJ2-7; 9 bases are shared with TRBD2. CDR3 protein: CSVELAGNSYEQYF. The CDR3 DNA reads as TGCAGCGTTGAACTAGCGGGGAACTCCTACGAGCAGTACTTC.